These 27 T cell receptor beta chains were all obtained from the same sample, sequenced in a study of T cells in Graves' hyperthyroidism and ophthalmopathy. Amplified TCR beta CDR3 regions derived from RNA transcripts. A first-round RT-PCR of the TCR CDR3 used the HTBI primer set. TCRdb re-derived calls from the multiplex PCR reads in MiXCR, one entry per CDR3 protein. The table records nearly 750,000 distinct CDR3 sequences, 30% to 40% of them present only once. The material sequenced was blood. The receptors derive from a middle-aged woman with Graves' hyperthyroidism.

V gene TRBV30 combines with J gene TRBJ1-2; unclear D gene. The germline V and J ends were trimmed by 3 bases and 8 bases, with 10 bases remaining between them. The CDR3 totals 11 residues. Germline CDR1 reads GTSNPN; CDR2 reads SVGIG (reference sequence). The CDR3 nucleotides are TGTGCCTGGAGCCACTCCTGGGGCTACACCTTC. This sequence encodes CAWSHSWGYTF. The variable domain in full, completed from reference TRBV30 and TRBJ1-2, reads SQTIHQWPATLVQPVGSPLSLECTVEGTSNPNLYWYRQAAGRGLQLLFYSVGIGQISSEVPQNLSASRPQDRQFILSSKKLLLSDSGFYLCAWSHSWGYTFGSGTRLTVV.

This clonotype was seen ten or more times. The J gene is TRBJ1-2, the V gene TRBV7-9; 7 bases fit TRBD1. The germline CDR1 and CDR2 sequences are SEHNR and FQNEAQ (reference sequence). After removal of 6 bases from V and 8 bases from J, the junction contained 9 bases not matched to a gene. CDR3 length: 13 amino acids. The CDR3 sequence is CASSLQGTKGYTF. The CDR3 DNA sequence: TGTGCCAGCAGTTTACAGGGGACGAAAGGCTACACCTTC.

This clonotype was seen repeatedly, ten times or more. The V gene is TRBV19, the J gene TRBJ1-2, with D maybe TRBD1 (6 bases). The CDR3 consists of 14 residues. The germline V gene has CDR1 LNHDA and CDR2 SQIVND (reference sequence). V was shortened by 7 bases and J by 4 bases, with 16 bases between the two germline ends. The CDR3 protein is CASNLRAGVYGYTF. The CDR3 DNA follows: TGTGCCAGTAACCTCAGGGCAGGGGTCTATGGCTACACCTTC.

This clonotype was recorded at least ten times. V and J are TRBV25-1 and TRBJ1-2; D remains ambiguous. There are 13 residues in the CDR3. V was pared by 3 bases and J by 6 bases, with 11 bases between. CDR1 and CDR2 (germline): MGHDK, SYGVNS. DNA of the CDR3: TGTGCCAGCAGTGATTATTTTCGGGATGGCTACACCTTC. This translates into CASSDYFRDGYTF.

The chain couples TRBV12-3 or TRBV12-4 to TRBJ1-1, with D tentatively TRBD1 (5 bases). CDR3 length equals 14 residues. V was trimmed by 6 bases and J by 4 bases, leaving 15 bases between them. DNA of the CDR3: TGTGCCAGCAGCCGAGCGGCAGGGCTCACTGAAGCTTTCTTT. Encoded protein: CASSRAAGLTEAFF.

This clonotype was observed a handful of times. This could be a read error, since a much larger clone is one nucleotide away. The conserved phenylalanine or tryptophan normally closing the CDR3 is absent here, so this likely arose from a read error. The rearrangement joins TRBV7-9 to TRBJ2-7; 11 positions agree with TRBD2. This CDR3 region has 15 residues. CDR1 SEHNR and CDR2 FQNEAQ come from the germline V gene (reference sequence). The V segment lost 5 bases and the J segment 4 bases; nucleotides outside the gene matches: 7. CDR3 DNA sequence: TGTGCCAGCAGCAATACGGGACTAGCGGAATACGAGCAGTACCTC. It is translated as CASSNTGLAEYEQYL.

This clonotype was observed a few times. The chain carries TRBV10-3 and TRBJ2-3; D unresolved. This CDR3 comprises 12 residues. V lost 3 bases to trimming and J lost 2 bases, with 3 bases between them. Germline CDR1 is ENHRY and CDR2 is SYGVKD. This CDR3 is CAISDPTDTQYF. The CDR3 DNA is TGTGCCATCAGTGATCCCACAGATACGCAGTATTTT.

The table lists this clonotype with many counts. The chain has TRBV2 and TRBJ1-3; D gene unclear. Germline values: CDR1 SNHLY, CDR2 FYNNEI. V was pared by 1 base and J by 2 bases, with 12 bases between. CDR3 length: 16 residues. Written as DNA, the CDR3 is TGTGCCAGCAGTGAAGGTTCGCCACCCGCTGGAAACACCATATATTTT. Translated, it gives CASSEGSPPAGNTIYF.

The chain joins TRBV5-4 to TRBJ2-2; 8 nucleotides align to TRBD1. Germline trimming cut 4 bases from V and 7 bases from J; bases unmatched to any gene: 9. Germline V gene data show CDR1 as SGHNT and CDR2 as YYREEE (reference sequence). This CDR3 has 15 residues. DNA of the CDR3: TGTGCCAGCAGCCACGACAGGGGTTTTTACGGGGAGCTGTTTTTT. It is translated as CASSHDRGFYGELFF.

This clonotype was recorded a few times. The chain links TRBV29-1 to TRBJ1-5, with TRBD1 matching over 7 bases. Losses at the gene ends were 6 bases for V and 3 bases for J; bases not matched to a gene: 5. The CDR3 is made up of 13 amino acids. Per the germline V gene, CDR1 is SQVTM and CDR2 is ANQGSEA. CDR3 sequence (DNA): TGCAGCGTGGGGACAGCTACCAATCAGCCCCAGCATTTT. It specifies CSVGTATNQPQHF.

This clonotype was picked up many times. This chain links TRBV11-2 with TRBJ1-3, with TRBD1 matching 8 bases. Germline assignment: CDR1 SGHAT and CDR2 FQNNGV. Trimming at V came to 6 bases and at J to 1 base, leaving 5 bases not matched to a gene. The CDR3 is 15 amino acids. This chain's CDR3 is CASRPTGASGNTIYF. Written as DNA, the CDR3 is TGTGCCAGCAGACCGACAGGGGCGTCTGGAAACACCATATATTTT.

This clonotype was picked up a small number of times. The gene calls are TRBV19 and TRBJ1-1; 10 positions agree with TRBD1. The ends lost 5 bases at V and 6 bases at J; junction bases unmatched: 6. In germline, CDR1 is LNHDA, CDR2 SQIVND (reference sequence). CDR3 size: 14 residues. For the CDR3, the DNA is TGTGCCAGTAGTTTGGGACAGGGGACCGCTGAAGCTTTCTTT. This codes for CASSLGQGTAEAFF.

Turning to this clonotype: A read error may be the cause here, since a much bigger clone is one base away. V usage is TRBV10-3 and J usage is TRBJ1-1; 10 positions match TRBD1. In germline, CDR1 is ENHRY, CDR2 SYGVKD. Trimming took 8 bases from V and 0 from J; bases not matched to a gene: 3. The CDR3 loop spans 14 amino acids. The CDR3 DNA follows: TGTGCCATCGGCGGGACAGGGGTGAACACTGAAGCTTTCTTT. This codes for CAIGGTGVNTEAFF.

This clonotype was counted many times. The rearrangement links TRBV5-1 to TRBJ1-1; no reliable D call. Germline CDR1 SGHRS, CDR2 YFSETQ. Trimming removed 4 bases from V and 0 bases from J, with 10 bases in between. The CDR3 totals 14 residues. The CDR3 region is CASSVLGLNTEAFF. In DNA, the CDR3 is TGCGCCAGCAGCGTTCTCGGCCTGAACACTGAAGCTTTCTTT.

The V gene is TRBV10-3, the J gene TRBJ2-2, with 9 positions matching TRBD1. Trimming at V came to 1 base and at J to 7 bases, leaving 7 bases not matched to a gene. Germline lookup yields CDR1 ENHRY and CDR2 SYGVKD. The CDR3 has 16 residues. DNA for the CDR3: TGTGCCATCAGTGAGTATGTCCGGGACAGGGACGGGGAGCTGTTTTTT. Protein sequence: CAISEYVRDRDGELFF.

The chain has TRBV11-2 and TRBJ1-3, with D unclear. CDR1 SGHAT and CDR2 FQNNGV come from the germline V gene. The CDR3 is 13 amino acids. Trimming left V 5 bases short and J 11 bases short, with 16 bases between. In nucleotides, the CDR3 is TGTGCCAGCAGCCCTCGTGGGCAGAGCTCCATATATTTT. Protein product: CASSPRGQSSIYF.

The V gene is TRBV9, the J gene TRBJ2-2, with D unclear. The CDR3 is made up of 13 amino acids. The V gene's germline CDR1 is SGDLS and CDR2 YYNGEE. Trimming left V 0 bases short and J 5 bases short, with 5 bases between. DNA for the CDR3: TGTGCCAGCAGCGTAGGATTTACCGGGGAGCTGTTTTTT. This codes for CASSVGFTGELFF. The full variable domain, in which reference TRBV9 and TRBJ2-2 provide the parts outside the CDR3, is DSGVTQTPKHLITATGQRVTLRCSPRSGDLSVYWYQQSLDQGLQFLIQYYNGEERAKGNILERFSAQQFPDLHSELNLSSLELGDSALYFCASSVGFTGELFFGEGSRLTVL.

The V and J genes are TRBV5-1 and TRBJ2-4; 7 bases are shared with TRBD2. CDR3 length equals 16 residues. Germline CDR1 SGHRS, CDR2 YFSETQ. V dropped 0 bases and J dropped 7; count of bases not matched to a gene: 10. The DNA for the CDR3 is TGCGCCAGCAGCTTGGGGCGGGGGACGTACGCGAACATTCAGTACTTC. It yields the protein CASSLGRGTYANIQYF. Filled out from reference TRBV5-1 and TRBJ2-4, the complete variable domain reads KAGVTQTPRYLIKTRGQQVTLSCSPISGHRSVSWYQQTPGQGLQFLFEYFSETQRNKGNFPGRFSGRQFSNSRSEMNVSTLELGDSALYLCASSLGRGTYANIQYFGAGTRLSVL.

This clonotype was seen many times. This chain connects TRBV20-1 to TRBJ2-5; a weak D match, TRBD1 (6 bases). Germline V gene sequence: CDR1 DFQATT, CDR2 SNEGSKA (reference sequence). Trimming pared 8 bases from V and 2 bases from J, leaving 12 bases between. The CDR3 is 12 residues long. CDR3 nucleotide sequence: TGCAGTTCCCAGGGGCTTCAAGAGACCCAGTACTTC. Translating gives CSSQGLQETQYF.

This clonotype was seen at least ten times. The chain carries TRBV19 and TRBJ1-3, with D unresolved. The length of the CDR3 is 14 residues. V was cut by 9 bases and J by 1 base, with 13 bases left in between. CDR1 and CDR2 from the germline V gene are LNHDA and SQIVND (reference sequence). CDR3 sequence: CASSSRGSGNTIYF. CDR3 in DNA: TGTGCCAGCAGTTCTCGCGGGTCTGGAAACACCATATATTTT.

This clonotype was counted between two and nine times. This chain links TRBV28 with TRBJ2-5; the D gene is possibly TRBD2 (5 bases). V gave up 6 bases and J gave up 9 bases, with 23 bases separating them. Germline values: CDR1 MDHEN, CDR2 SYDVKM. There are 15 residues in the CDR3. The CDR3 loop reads CASSAGSWERVAQYF. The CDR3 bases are TGTGCCAGCAGCGCCGGGTCGTGGGAGAGGGTGGCCCAGTACTTC.

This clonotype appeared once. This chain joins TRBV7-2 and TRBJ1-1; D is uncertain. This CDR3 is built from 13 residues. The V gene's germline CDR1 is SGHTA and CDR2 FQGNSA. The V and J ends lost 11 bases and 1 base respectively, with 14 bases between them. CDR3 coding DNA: TGTGCCTCCAACGAGGGTCGGAACACTGAAGCTTTCTTT. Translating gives CASNEGRNTEAFF.

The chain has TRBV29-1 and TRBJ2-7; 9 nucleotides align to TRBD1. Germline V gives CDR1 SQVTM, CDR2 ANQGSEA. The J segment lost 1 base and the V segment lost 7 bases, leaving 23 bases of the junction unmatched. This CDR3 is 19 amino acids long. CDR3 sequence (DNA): TGCAGCGCGCCCCGTTTAAGCCCCCTCAGACAGGGGGGGTCCTACGAGCAGTACTTC. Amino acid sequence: CSAPRLSPLRQGGSYEQYF.

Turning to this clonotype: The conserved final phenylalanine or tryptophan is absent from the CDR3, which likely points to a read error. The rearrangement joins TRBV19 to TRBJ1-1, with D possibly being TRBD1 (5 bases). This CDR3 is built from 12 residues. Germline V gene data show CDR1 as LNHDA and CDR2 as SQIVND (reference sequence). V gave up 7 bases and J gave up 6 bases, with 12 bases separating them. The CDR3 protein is CASNTGGAEAFV. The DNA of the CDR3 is TGTGCCAGTAATACCGGGGGGGCTGAAGCTTTCGTT.

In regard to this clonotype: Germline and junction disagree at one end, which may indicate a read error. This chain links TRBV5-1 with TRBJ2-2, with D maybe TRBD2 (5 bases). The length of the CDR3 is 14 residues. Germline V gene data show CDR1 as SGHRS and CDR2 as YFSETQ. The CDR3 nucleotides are TGCGCCAGCAGCCCCCAACCCTCAGCCGGGGAGCTGCTTTTT. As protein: CASSPQPSAGELLF. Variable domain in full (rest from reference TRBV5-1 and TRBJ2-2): KAGVTQTPRYLIKTRGQQVTLSCSPISGHRSVSWYQQTPGQGLQFLFEYFSETQRNKGNFPGRFSGRQFSNSRSEMNVSTLELGDSALYLCASSPQPSAGELLFGEGSRLTVL.

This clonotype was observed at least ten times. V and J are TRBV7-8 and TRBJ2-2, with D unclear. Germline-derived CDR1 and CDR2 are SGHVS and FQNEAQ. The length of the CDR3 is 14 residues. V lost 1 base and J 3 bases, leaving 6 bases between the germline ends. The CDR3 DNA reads TGTGCCAGCAGCTTAGTCTCGGACACCGGGGAGCTGTTTTTT. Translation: CASSLVSDTGELFF.

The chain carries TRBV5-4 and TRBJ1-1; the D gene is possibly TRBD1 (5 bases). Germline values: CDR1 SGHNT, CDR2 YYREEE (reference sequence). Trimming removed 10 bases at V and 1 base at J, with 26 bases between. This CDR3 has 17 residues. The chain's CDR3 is CASIPPYLRAANTEAFF. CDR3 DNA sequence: TGTGCCTCGATCCCACCATACCTCAGGGCGGCGAACACTGAAGCTTTCTTT.